This T cell receptor (beta chain) was sequenced in a study of T-cell memory formation after mild COVID-19. Study outcomes and limitations: Among CD4+ contracting clones, most were CM and EM, and CD8+ ones EMRA. Pre-infection memory harbored some responding clones, suggesting cross-reactive memory joined. Day 15 to 85 contracting clones showed balanced CD4/CD8; day 15 to 37 expanders favored CD4+.

Many counts were recorded for this clonotype. Antigen specificity is unknown. This CDR3 has 12 residues. Between the trimmed V and J ends, which lost 6 bases and 0 bases, there was a span of 5 bases. TCRdb re-derived calls from the 5' RACE reads in MiXCR, one entry per CDR3 protein. Of roughly 300,000 distinct CDR3 sequences in the sample, approximately 8% are singletons; the top ten hold under 25%. The sequencing input was PBMCs or a T cell subset sorted from them (not recorded which). The rearrangement links TRBV12-3 or TRBV12-4 to TRBJ1-1; D uncertain. The source is a man in his late teens or twenties who had mild COVID-19 (a few samples of this study predate the infection). Cell type and time point are not known. The CDR3 reads CASSKLNTEAFF. The CDR3 nucleotides are TGTGCCAGCAGCAAGTTGAACACTGAAGCTTTCTTT.